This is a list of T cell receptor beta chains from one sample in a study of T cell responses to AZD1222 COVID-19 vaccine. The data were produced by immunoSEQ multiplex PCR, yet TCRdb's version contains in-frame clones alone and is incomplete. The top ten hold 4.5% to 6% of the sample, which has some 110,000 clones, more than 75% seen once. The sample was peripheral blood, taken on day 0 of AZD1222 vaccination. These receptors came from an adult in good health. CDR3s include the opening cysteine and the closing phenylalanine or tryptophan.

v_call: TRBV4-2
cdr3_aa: CASSRTDSNSPLHF

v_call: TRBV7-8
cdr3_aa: CASSLGSRGLDNSPLHF

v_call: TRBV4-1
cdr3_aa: CASSPMTSRGTDTQYF

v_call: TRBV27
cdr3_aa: CASIPGNYGYTF

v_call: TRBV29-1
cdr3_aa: CSVGGGSRVDGYTF

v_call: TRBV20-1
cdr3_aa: CSASSADTQYF

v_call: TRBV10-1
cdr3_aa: CASSESGRREAFF

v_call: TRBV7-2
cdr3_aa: CASSSGGSPLHF

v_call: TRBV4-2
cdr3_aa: CASSPGPGTQYF

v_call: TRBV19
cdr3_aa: CASSPGQGAGGYTF

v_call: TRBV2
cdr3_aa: CASSGRGGRRETQYF

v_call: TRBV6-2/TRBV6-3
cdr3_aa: CASSRTGEPNSPLHF

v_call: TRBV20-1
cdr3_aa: CSAWRTEAFF

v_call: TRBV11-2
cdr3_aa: CASSRLTGQETYEQYF

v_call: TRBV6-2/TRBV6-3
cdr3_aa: CASSIGQGRNQPQHF

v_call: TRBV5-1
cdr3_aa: CASRGQLEKLFF

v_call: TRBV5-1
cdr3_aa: CASSLTATQETQYF

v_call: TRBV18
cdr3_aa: CASSPPGGSGRTEAFF

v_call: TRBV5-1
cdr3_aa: CASSLAVNGIGANVLTF

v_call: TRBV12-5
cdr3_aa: CASGLVKGGPDTEAFF

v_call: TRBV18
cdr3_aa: CASSPRPGAGTEAFF

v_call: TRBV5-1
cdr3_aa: CANSRIGYPGLDGYTF

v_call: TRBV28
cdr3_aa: CASSFPGGGYNEQFF

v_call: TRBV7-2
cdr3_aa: CASSLSSNGFGTQYF

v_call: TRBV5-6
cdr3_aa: CASSLGQQNYGYTF

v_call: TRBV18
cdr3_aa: CASSLSVGAESGYTF

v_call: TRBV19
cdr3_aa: CASKSANPPYEQYF

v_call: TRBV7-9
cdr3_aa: CASSLVVPGTEAFF

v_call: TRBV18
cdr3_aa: CASSPTGAGDRSPLHF

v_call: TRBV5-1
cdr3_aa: CASSLVPGTYGYTF

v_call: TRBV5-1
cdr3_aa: CASSPTDKHYTF

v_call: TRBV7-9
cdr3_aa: CASSLEGRVSTEAFF

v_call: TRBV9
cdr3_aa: CASSVAGGIRTNEQFF

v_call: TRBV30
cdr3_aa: CAWSVRAQGGYGYTF

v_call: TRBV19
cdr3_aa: CASKSVSSGNTIYF

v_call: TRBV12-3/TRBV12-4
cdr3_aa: CASRSMNTEAFF